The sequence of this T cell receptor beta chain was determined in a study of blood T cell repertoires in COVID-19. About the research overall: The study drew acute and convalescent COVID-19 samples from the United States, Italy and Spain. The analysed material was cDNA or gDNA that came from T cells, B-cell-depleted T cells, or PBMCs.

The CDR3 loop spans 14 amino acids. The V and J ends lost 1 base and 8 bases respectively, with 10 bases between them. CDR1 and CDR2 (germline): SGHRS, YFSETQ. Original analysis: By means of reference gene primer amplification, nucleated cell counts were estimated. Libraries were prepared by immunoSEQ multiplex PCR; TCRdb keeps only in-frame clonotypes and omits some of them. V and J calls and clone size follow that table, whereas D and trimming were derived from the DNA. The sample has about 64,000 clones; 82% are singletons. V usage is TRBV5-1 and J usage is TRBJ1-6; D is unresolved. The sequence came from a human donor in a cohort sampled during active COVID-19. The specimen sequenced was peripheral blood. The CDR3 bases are TGCGCCAGCAGCTTGTCGGGTAGTGATTCACCCCTCCACTTT. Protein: CASSLSGSDSPLHF.